The sequence of this T cell receptor beta chain was determined in a study of response to subunit inactivated influenza vaccine. Trimming cost V 0 bases and J 1 base, with 7 bases left between them. From germline, CDR1 is SGHRS and CDR2 YFSETQ. The CDR3 consists of 14 residues. Notes on this clonotype: The antigen remains undetermined.

TCRdb redid the calling of the RT-PCR reads with MiXCR, one entry per CDR3 protein. The data contain hundreds of thousands of distinct CDR3 sequences, around 25% of them seen just once; the ten biggest clones take up 1.5% to 2%. Study results and caveats: Few additional T cells are recruited per seasonal influenza vaccination, authors suggested.

V is TRBV5-1 and J is TRBJ2-5; D uncertain. The sequence was obtained from a man aged 45-65 years who received an inactivated influenza vaccine. Source: CD4+ T cells sorted from PBMCs, taken about 5 days after vaccination. The CDR3 bases are TGCGCCAGCAGCTTGGTGAACAGCCAAGAGACCCAGTACTTC. Its protein product is CASSLVNSQETQYF.